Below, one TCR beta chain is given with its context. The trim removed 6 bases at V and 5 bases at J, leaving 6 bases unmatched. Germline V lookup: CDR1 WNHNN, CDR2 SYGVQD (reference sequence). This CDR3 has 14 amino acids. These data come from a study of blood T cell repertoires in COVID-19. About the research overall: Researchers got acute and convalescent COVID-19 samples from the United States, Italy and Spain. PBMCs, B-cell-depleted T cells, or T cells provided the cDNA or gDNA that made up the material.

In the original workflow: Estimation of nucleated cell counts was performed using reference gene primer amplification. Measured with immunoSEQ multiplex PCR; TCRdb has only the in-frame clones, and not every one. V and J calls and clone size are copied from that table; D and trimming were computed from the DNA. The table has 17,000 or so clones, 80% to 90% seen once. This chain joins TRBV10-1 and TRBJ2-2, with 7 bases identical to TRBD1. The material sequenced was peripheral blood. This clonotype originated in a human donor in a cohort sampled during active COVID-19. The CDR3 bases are TGCGCCAGCAGCCGACAGGGAAGGACCGGGGAGCTGTTTTTT. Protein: CASSRQGRTGELFF.